This T cell receptor beta chain appears in the sequencing data of a study of blood T cell repertoires in COVID-19. Study summary: Some COVID-19 samples were acute and others convalescent; all came from the United States, Italy and Spain. Sources were T cells, B-cell-depleted T cells, or PBMCs; the material itself was cDNA or gDNA.

In the original workflow: Nucleated cell number was recorded as an estimate derived from reference gene primer amplification. Clones were sequenced by immunoSEQ multiplex PCR, and TCRdb holds only the in-frame ones, with some missing. Clone size and the V and J calls come from that table; the DNA yielded D and trimming. Here the sample spans about 240,000 clones, about 86% being singletons. Trimming shortened V by 3 bases and J by 5 bases, and 16 bases separated the two germline ends. This CDR3 is 14 amino acids long. Looked up from germline, CDR1 is GTSNPN and CDR2 is SVGIG (reference sequence). The sample was PBMCs or T cells enriched from blood (not recorded which). The chain combines TRBV30 with TRBJ1-2; D not resolved. This clonotype was sampled from a woman between 40 and 50 years old with acute COVID-19. CDR3 nucleotides: TGTGCCTGGAGCCACTCCGGGGTATGGTATGGCTACACCTTC. This codes for CAWSHSGVWYGYTF.